The 21 T cell receptor beta chains in this list originate from one sample, sequenced in a study of blood T cell repertoires in COVID-19. Assay used: immunoSEQ multiplex PCR; TCRdb lists only in-frame clones, some missing. The repertoire holds some 200,000 clones, less than 90% seen once, with approximately 5% in the top ten. The material sequenced was peripheral blood. These receptors came from a woman in her fifties or sixties who had recovered from COVID-19.

This clone showed up just a few times. The CDR3 region is CASSPGTGVSYEQYF. DNA for the CDR3: TGCGCCAGCAGCCCAGGGACAGGGGTATCCTACGAGCAGTACTTC. This chain links TRBV5-1 with TRBJ2-7; 10 nucleotides match TRBD1. Germline CDR1 and CDR2: SGHRS and YFSETQ. The V and J ends lost 4 bases and 1 base, in that order; junction bases with no gene match: 5. The CDR3 runs 15 residues.

The chain joins TRBV5-1 to TRBJ2-1; 7 bases line up with TRBD1. The CDR3 consists of 16 residues. Germline CDR1 SGHRS, CDR2 YFSETQ. V dropped 0 bases and J dropped 3; count of bases not matched to a gene: 6. CDR3 loop: CASSLGDGTDYNEQFF. The CDR3 DNA reads TGCGCCAGCAGCTTGGGAGACGGGACAGACTACAATGAGCAGTTCTTC.

This clone occurred once. This sequence joins TRBV20-1 and TRBJ1-1; possibly TRBD1 for D (5 bases). The CDR3 loop spans 17 amino acids. The germline V and J ends were trimmed by 3 bases and 0 bases, with 20 bases remaining between them. Germline V gives CDR1 DFQATT, CDR2 SNEGSKA (reference sequence). This CDR3 reads CSASTGVGGRVNTEAFF. The CDR3 bases are TGCAGTGCTAGTACGGGGGTAGGAGGGAGGGTGAACACTGAAGCTTTCTTT.

As for this clone: The sample has other DNA sequences that encode this CDR3 too. The chain employs TRBV7-3 and TRBJ2-1; 12 nucleotides line up with TRBD2. Looked up from germline, CDR1 is SGHTA and CDR2 is FQGTGA. This CDR3 is built from 15 residues. The ends lost 5 bases at V and 5 bases at J; junction bases unmatched: 4. CDR3 sequence: CASSLLAGGNNEQFF. The CDR3 DNA reads TGTGCCAGCAGCCTGCTAGCGGGGGGGAACAATGAGCAGTTCTTC.

The rearrangement links TRBV9 to TRBJ1-4; D is unclear. CDR1 and CDR2 from the germline V gene are SGDLS and YYNGEE. The CDR3 is 15 amino acids. Deletions cut 3 bases from V and 3 bases from J, with 12 bases between. The CDR3 region has the DNA TGTGCCAGCAGCGCAGGACTTGGGGCTAATGAAAAACTGTTTTTT. This codes for CASSAGLGANEKLFF.

The chain combines TRBV13 with TRBJ2-2, with D tentatively TRBD1 (6 bases). V gave up 5 bases and J gave up 4 bases, with 14 bases separating them. Germline V lookup: CDR1 PRHDT, CDR2 FYEKMQ (reference sequence). The CDR3 runs 15 residues. The CDR3 here is CASSQGSFLTGELFF. The CDR3 DNA reads TGTGCCAGCAGCCAGGGGTCTTTCCTCACCGGGGAGCTGTTTTTT. Combining the CDR3 with reference TRBV13 and TRBJ2-2 gives the whole variable domain AAGVIQSPRHLIKEKRETATLKCYPIPRHDTVYWYQQGPGQDPQFLISFYEKMQSDKGSIPDRFSAQQFSDYHSELNMSSLELGDSALYFCASSQGSFLTGELFFGEGSRLTVL.

The chain joins TRBV18 to TRBJ1-2; D is ambiguous. The V gene lost 0 bases and the J gene lost 8 bases, with 13 bases spanning the gap. The CDR3 covers 14 residues. Germline V lookup: CDR1 KGHSH, CDR2 LQKENI. The chain's CDR3 is CASSPPSTPPGYTF. In DNA form, the CDR3 reads TGTGCCAGCTCACCACCTTCGACTCCCCCGGGCTACACCTTC. The variable domain in full, completed from reference TRBV18 and TRBJ1-2, reads NAGVMQNPRHLVRRRGQEARLRCSPMKGHSHVYWYRQLPEEGLKFMVYLQKENIIDESGMPKERFSAEFPKEGPSILRIQQVVRGDSAAYFCASSPPSTPPGYTFGSGTRLTVV.

This clone was recorded only once. The chain couples TRBV9 to TRBJ1-2, with TRBD1 matching over 8 bases. J was trimmed by 4 bases and V by 4 bases; bases with no gene match: 6. The CDR3 sequence is 14 residues long. Germline CDR1 reads SGDLS; CDR2 reads YYNGEE. CDR3 DNA: TGTGCCAGCAGCATGACAGGGGCTGGCTATGGCTACACCTTC. Its translation is CASSMTGAGYGYTF.

The chain is built from TRBV5-6 and TRBJ2-7; 12 bases fit TRBD1. J lost 4 bases, V lost 2 bases, and 4 bases had no gene match. CDR1 is SGHDT, CDR2 YYEEEE, per germline. The CDR3 consists of 15 residues. In DNA, the CDR3 is TGTGCCAGCAGCTTACCGGGACAGGGGGCATACGAGCAGTACTTC. Translation gives CASSLPGQGAYEQYF.

This sequence joins TRBV6-1 and TRBJ1-1; 9 bases match TRBD1. The germline CDR1 and CDR2 sequences are MNHNS and SASEGT. V gave up 3 bases and J gave up 7 bases; unmatched junction bases: 12. CDR3 length: 16 amino acids. The CDR3 coding sequence is TGTGCCAGCAGTGACCCTGGCACAGGGGGCGTGGATGAAGCTTTCTTT. This translates into CASSDPGTGGVDEAFF.

The CDR3 region has the DNA TGTGCCAGCAGTGAAAGCGAGGAGACCCAGTACTTC. Translating gives CASSESEETQYF. This chain joins TRBV6-1 and TRBJ2-5; no firm D call. V lost 2 bases and J 5 bases, leaving 6 bases between the germline ends. This CDR3 region has 12 residues. The germline CDR1 and CDR2 sequences are MNHNS and SASEGT.

The chain uses TRBV9 and TRBJ1-3; TRBD1 aligns across 7 bases. CDR3 size: 16 residues. Germline loops: CDR1 SGDLS, CDR2 YYNGEE. The V segment lost 2 bases and the J segment 4 bases; nucleotides outside the gene matches: 9. This CDR3 reads CASSVDTGAQGNTIYF. CDR3 bases: TGTGCCAGCAGCGTGGACACAGGGGCGCAGGGAAACACCATATATTTT.

This chain links TRBV5-6 with TRBJ2-2; TRBD2 agrees at 16 bases. Per germline, CDR1 SGHDT and CDR2 YYEEEE. CDR3 size: 16 residues. Unmatched junction bases numbered 8, after V lost 4 bases and J lost 11 bases. CDR3 sequence reads: CASSKGLAGGTRELFF. The CDR3 DNA follows: TGTGCCAGCAGCAAGGGACTAGCGGGGGGGACACGAGAGCTGTTTTTT.

This rearrangement joins TRBV15 to TRBJ1-1; 11 bases agree with TRBD1. V lost 1 base to trimming and J lost 1 base; unmatched junction nucleotides: 2. From germline, CDR1 is LNHNV and CDR2 YYDKDF (reference sequence). CDR3 length: 16 amino acids. The CDR3 bases are TGTGCCACCAGCAGAGGGGGGACAGGGGGGAACACTGAAGCTTTCTTT. Its translation is CATSRGGTGGNTEAFF.

The chain couples TRBV19 to TRBJ2-2; a weak D match, TRBD1 (6 bases). The CDR3 covers 18 residues. V dropped 4 bases and J dropped 0 bases, with 18 bases sitting between them. Germline V gene sequence: CDR1 LNHDA, CDR2 SQIVND (reference sequence). CDR3 protein: CASSSLGRGPANTGELFF. Written as DNA, the CDR3 is TGTGCCAGTAGTAGCCTCGGCAGGGGACCCGCGAACACCGGGGAGCTGTTTTTT.

The chain is built from TRBV4-2 and TRBJ2-3, with D uncertain. The CDR3 loop spans 15 amino acids. CDR1 is LGHNA, CDR2 YNFKEQ, per germline. Trimming took off 4 bases at V and 1 base at J, with 12 bases between the two ends. CDR3 residues: CASSRPLAGTDTQYF. The CDR3 coding sequence is TGTGCCAGCAGCCGACCCTTGGCGGGCACAGATACGCAGTATTTT.

This sequence joins TRBV2 and TRBJ1-3; TRBD1 aligns across 11 bases. The CDR3 length is 17 residues. Per germline, CDR1 SNHLY and CDR2 FYNNEI. The junction had 8 bases not matched to a gene; V was cut back by 7 bases and J by 0 bases. Here the CDR3 DNA reads TGTGCCAGCATAGAGGGACAGGGGGGTAACTCTGGAAACACCATATATTTT. Translated: CASIEGQGGNSGNTIYF.

The chain is built from TRBV19 and TRBJ1-1, with 9 bases aligning to TRBD1. J lost 1 base, V lost 5 bases, and 11 bases had no gene match. This CDR3 contains 17 residues. Per germline, CDR1 LNHDA and CDR2 SQIVND (reference sequence). CDR3 sequence (DNA): TGTGCCAGTAGTCCACGTCCCGGGACAGGGAAGAACACTGAAGCTTTCTTT. Translating it yields CASSPRPGTGKNTEAFF.

This clone has just one count. The chain recombines TRBV27 with TRBJ1-2; D may be TRBD1 (5 bases). Trimming left V 3 bases short and J 5 bases short, with 19 bases between. The length of the CDR3 is 16 residues. Germline CDR1 reads MNHEY; CDR2 reads SMNVEV (reference sequence). This CDR3 is CASSFLSRQGPYGYTF. CDR3 coding DNA: TGTGCCAGCAGTTTCCTATCGAGGCAGGGCCCATATGGCTACACCTTC.

This chain uses TRBV27 with TRBJ2-2, with TRBD1 matching over 8 bases. After removal of 3 bases from V and 5 bases from J, the junction contained 11 bases not matched to a gene. Germline CDR1 reads MNHEY; CDR2 reads SMNVEV (reference sequence). The CDR3 is 17 amino acids. CDR3 sequence (DNA): TGTGCCAGCAGTTTGCGACAGGGGATGGGTAGGACCGGGGAGCTGTTTTTT. Translated: CASSLRQGMGRTGELFF.

This clone was counted once. The V gene is TRBV3-1 (or the pseudogene TRBV3-2), the J gene TRBJ1-6; 10 bases agree with TRBD1. The CDR3 sequence is 15 residues long. Losses at the gene ends were 6 bases for V and 9 bases for J; bases not matched to a gene: 8. The germline V gene encodes CDR1 LGHDT and CDR2 YNNKEL (reference sequence). The CDR3 sequence is CASRLGTGEVSPLHF. CDR3 nucleotide sequence: TGTGCCAGCAGGCTTGGGACAGGGGAAGTTTCACCCCTCCACTTT.